The 3 T cell receptor beta chains below come from one sample, sequenced in a study of blood T cell repertoires in COVID-19. The repertoire was sequenced with immunoSEQ multiplex PCR; TCRdb's copy has only in-frame clones and lacks some. The repertoire holds around 250,000 clones, about nine tenths seen once, with about 1.6% in the top ten. Sequenced material: peripheral blood. Receptor source: a woman aged 60-70 years who had recovered from COVID-19.

The rearrangement joins TRBV6-5 to TRBJ1-5; D unclear. V lost 2 bases to trimming and J lost 7 bases, with 9 bases between them. The CDR3 runs 13 residues. Germline lookup yields CDR1 MNHEY and CDR2 SVGAGI. In nucleotides, the CDR3 is TGTGCCAGCAGTTACCTCCTAGGACAGCCCCAGCATTTT. Its protein is CASSYLLGQPQHF.

The rearrangement links TRBV4-3 to TRBJ1-4, with a weak D call TRBD1 (5 bases). The CDR3 is 16 residues long. The V end was cut by 1 base, the J end by 8 bases, with 17 bases between. The germline V gene has CDR1 LGHNA and CDR2 YSLEER. The CDR3 is CASSQVLTRGGEKLFF. The CDR3 bases are TGCGCCAGCAGCCAAGTATTGACACGGGGGGGAGAAAAACTGTTTTTT.

A few counts support this clone. The genes are TRBV27 and TRBJ2-1; 10 nucleotides agree with TRBD1. Trimming removed 3 bases from V and 7 bases from J; junction bases left unmatched: 9. The germline CDR1 and CDR2 sequences are MNHEY and SMNVEV (reference sequence). The CDR3 runs 16 residues. As DNA, the CDR3 is TGTGCCAGCAGTTTGACAGGGGGCCAGGTTGAAAATGAGCAGTTCTTC. It yields the protein CASSLTGGQVENEQFF.